A selection of T cell receptor beta chains follows, all from one sample in a study of blood T cell repertoires in COVID-19. Generated by immunoSEQ multiplex PCR, the TCRdb table keeps only in-frame clones and is missing some. This sample has approximately 260,000 clones; around four fifths occur once, and the top ten carry roughly 4.6%. Sequenced material: peripheral blood. The source is a man in his sixties who had recovered from COVID-19. Each CDR3 is given with its conserved first and last residue. A D gene is named only where the DNA matches it firmly. Not all rows give a size; the values are once, few, many and, for expanded clones, a class.

d_call cdr3_length j_call clone_size v_call cdr3_aa cdr3_nt
. 16 TRBJ2-2 few TRBV24-1 CATSDPSPGIAGELFF TGTGCCACCAGTGACCCATCGCCGGGGATAGCCGGGGAGCTGTTTTTT
. 14 TRBJ2-1 . TRBV4-1 CASSPGGYYNEQFF TGCGCCAGCAGCCCAGGTGGATACTACAATGAGCAGTTCTTC
. 14 TRBJ2-1 once TRBV2 CASNFGGTYNEQFF TGTGCCAGCAATTTTGGCGGGACGTACAATGAGCAGTTCTTC
. 11 TRBJ2-7 . TRBV28 CASSLFPRQYF TGTGCCAGCAGTTTATTCCCTAGGCAGTACTTC
. 15 TRBJ1-5 few TRBV6-1 CASSEDQGSNQPQHF TGTGCCAGCAGTGAAGACCAGGGAAGCAATCAGCCCCAGCATTTT
TRBD1 16 TRBJ2-7 . TRBV5-6 CASSLLLGQGAFEQYF TGTGCCAGCAGCTTGTTATTGGGACAGGGAGCCTTCGAGCAGTACTTC
TRBD2 16 TRBJ2-7 . TRBV5-1 CASSLALGREGPEQYF TGCGCCAGCAGCTTGGCCTTGGGGCGGGAGGGCCCCGAGCAGTACTTC
TRBD1 14 TRBJ1-5 . TRBV6-6 CASRRTGNPQPQHF TGTGCCAGCAGGAGGACAGGGAACCCTCAGCCCCAGCATTTT
. 15 TRBJ1-3 . TRBV9 CASSGTQGPGNTIYF TGTGCCAGCAGCGGGACGCAGGGTCCCGGAAACACCATATATTTT
. 15 TRBJ1-6 . TRBV19 CASRTRSTDNSPLHF TGTGCCAGTAGAACTCGGAGCACGGATAATTCACCCCTCCACTTT
TRBD1 15 TRBJ2-2 once TRBV11-2 CASPNDRGNTGELFF TGTGCCAGCCCCAACGACAGGGGGAACACCGGGGAGCTGTTTTTT
. 17 TRBJ2-3 . TRBV5-6 CASSLGVGGPGTDTQYF TGTGCCAGCAGCCTGGGGGTTGGCGGGCCTGGCACAGATACGCAGTATTTT
. 16 TRBJ2-1 . TRBV2 CASTLTGDTKYNEQFF TGTGCCAGCACCCTCACCGGGGATACAAAATACAATGAGCAGTTCTTC
TRBD1 16 TRBJ1-2 . TRBV19 CASSIGSGQGIDGYTF TGTGCCAGTAGTATAGGGTCGGGACAGGGAATCGATGGCTACACCTTC
TRBD2 16 TRBJ2-5 once TRBV4-1 CASTPGLAGLQETQYF TGCGCCAGCACCCCAGGACTAGCGGGACTCCAAGAGACCCAGTACTTC
TRBD1 13 TRBJ1-1 . TRBV30 CASRTGVGTEAFF TGTGCCTCTCGGACAGGGGTCGGCACTGAAGCTTTCTTT
TRBD2 15 TRBJ2-7 few TRBV5-1 CASSFTSGSLSEQYF TGCGCCAGCAGCTTTACTAGCGGGAGCTTGTCCGAGCAGTACTTC
TRBD1 15 TRBJ2-7 . TRBV4-1 CASSQDRQGPYEQYF TGCGCCAGCAGCCAAGATAGACAGGGCCCCTACGAGCAGTACTTC
. 15 TRBJ1-2 few TRBV3-1/TRBV3-2 CASSQDLGLWNGYTF TGTGCCAGCAGCCAAGATCTCGGGTTATGGAATGGCTACACCTTC
. 13 TRBJ2-1 . TRBV7-8 CASSLVSFDEQFF TGTGCCAGCAGCTTAGTTTCGTTTGATGAGCAGTTCTTC
. 12 TRBJ2-1 . TRBV5-1 CASSWSVGEQFF TGCGCCAGCAGCTGGTCGGTTGGTGAGCAGTTCTTC
. 15 TRBJ2-7 . TRBV2 CASSELDRGRSEQYF TGTGCCAGCAGTGAATTGGATAGAGGGAGGTCCGAGCAGTACTTC
TRBD1 14 TRBJ1-2 . TRBV11-1 CASSPGQGTYGYTF TGTGCCAGCAGCCCCGGACAGGGGACCTATGGCTACACCTTC
TRBD1 16 TRBJ2-7 few TRBV6-1 CASSGSGTGKSYEQYF TGTGCCAGCAGTGGAAGCGGGACAGGGAAGTCCTACGAGCAGTACTTC
. 13 TRBJ1-6 . TRBV30 CAWSPQGYSPLHF TGTGCCTGGAGTCCACAGGGTTATTCACCCCTCCACTTT
TRBD1 14 TRBJ2-5 once TRBV3-1/TRBV3-2 CASSPGTGVGTQYF TGTGCCAGCAGCCCAGGGACAGGGGTGGGGACCCAGTACTTC
TRBD2 20 TRBJ2-2 . TRBV7-3 CASSLTARLAGGRGTGELFF TGTGCCAGCAGCTTAACGGCCAGGCTAGCGGGGGGCCGCGGGACCGGGGAGCTGTTTTTT
. 12 TRBJ1-1 . TRBV29-1 CSVGLQGTEAFF TGCAGCGTTGGTCTTCAGGGCACTGAAGCTTTCTTT
. 13 TRBJ2-7 . TRBV12-5 CASGSHSSYEQYF TGTGCTAGTGGATCTCATAGCTCCTACGAGCAGTACTTC